This T cell receptor (beta chain) came from a study of blood T cell repertoires in COVID-19 (dated by TCRdb to about 2020). For the study in its entirety: The collaborator samples originated in the United States, Italy and Spain and spanned the acute and convalescent phases of COVID-19. Nearly every sample came with metadata listing a de-identified subject ID, COVID-19 status, age in years and sex. Deeply sampled blood TCRbeta repertoires from subjects exposed to, actively infected with, or recovered from COVID-19 were included in the dataset. HLA class I and class II types, where available, came from metadata supplied by the sample provider rather than from assay-based typing. The samples were drawn from two sources: the first 160 participants of the ongoing ImmuneRACE study, and over 1,000 subjects contributed by 6 global collaborators. The repertoires were released in a freely available public database intended as a resource for research on the immune response to SARS-CoV-2. The material from the prospective study consisted of cDNA or gDNA derived from T cells, B-cell-depleted T cells, or PBMCs. Study-wide conclusions, independent of this receptor: Clinical and demographic metadata were provided uncurated, with the amount varying by source and participant.

The CDR3 starts with the cysteine, ends with the phenylalanine, and has 12 residues. Only CDR3 DNA remains: 36 bases, in frame from the first base. V loses 1 base, J loses 6 bases, and the germline ends lie 7 bases apart. CDR1 and CDR2 (SNHLY, FYNNEI) derive from the germline V gene. Worth noting for this clone: The target of this receptor is not known. Base qualities are not provided; no much larger clone lies one nucleotide away.

Collaborating institutions collected whole blood in K2EDTA tubes following their own protocols. For TCRbeta analysis, collaborators shipped samples in one of three forms: frozen whole blood, isolated PBMCs, or DNA extracted from either of those sample types. TCRbeta CDR3 regions were amplified from genomic DNA by means of the immunoSEQ Assay, a bias-controlled multiplex PCR. The study's own analysis went as follows. The number of nucleated cells in each sample was estimated from the amplification of reference gene primers within the assay. To quantify the absolute abundance of each unique TCRbeta CDR3 rearrangement, sequence reads were collapsed and filtered. For each sample, productive Simpson clonality was calculated by taking the square root of Simpson's diversity index across productive rearrangements. In its TCRdb copy, this immuneACCESS table keeps in-frame sequences only and misses some clones. Where compared with another copy, unresolved V genes explain less than half of these, and the others have no known cause. From that table come the V and J calls and clone size; the DNA was used to work out D and trimming. Recorded for this sample are some 80,000 clones; more than 60% of them occurred a single time. The ten largest clones add up to 8.5% to 10% of the sample.

The chain is assembled from TRBV2 and TRBJ2-7, with TRBD1 as a weak D call on 6 bases. The TCR originated in a human donor in a cohort sampled during active COVID-19. The specimen was peripheral blood. The CDR3 reads CASSEVGGEQYF. DNA sequence: TGTGCCAGCAGTGAAGTAGGGGGCGAGCAGTACTTC.